The source of this TCR beta chain is a study of T cell changes during pregnancy in multiple sclerosis. Per germline, CDR1 SQVTM and CDR2 ANQGSEA. V was clipped by 7 bases and J by 6 bases; unmatched bases: 5. The CDR3 is 11 amino acids. TCRdb's copy holds only in-frame clones and misses some; the assay was immunoSEQ multiplex PCR. The sample shows some 17,000 clones, approximately 84% of them seen only once. The TCR originated in a female donor in good health, enrolled as a control in a pregnancy study. This chain links TRBV29-1 with TRBJ1-1, with 7 bases aligning to TRBD1. The sequenced sample was CD8+ T cells from peripheral blood mononuclear cells, obtained in the third trimester of pregnancy. This CDR3 is CSAQGSSEAFF. The CDR3, as DNA: TGCAGCGCACAGGGGTCCTCTGAAGCTTTCTTT.